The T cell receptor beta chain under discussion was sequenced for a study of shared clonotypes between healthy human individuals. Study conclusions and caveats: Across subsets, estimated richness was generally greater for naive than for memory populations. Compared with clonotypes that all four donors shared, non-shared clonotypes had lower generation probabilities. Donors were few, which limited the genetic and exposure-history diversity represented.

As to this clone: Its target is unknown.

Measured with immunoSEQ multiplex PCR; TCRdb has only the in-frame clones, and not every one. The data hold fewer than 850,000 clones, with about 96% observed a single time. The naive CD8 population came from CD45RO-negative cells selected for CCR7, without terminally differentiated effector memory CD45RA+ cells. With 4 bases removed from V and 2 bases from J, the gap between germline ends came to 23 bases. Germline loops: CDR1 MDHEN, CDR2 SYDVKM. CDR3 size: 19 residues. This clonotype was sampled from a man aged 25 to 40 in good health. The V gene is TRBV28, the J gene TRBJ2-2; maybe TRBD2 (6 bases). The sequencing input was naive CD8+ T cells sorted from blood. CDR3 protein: CASSSVQRGALKNTGELFF. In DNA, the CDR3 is TGTGCCAGCAGTTCGGTCCAACGCGGGGCTCTTAAAAACACCGGGGAGCTGTTTTTT.